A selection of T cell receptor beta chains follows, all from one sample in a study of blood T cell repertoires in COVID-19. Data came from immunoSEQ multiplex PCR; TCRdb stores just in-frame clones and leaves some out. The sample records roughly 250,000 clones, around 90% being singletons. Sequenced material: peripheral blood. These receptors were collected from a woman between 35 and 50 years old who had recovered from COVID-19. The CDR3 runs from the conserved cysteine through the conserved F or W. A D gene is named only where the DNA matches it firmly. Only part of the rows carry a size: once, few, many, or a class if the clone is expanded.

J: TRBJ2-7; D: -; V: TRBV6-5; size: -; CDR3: CASRSAYEQYF; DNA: TGTGCCAGCAGGAGCGCCTACGAGCAGTACTTC
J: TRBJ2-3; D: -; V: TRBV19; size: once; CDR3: CASSPNLPPDTQYF; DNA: TGTGCCAGTAGTCCAAACCTACCCCCAGATACGCAGTATTTT
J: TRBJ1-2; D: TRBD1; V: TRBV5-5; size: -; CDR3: CASSRGGQVYGYTF; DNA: TGTGCCAGCAGCCGTGGGGGACAGGTCTATGGCTACACCTTC
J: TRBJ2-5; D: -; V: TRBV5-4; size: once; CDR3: CASREDTKQETQYF; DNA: TGTGCCAGCAGAGAGGACACCAAACAAGAGACCCAGTACTTC
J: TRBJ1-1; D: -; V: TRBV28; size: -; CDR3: CASSSPGTRNTEAFF; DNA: TGTGCCAGCAGCTCACCCGGGACAAGGAACACTGAAGCTTTCTTT
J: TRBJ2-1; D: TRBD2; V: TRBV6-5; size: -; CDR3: CASTQRLAGSNEQFF; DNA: TGTGCCAGCACCCAAAGACTAGCGGGAAGTAATGAGCAGTTCTTC
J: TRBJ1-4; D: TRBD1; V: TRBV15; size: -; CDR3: CATSSEGARGEKLFF; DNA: TGTGCCACCAGCAGCGAGGGGGCGCGGGGTGAAAAACTGTTTTTT
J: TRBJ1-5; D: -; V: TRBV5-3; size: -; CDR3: CARSRQTGSNQPQHF; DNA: TGTGCCAGAAGCCGACAGACAGGTAGCAATCAGCCCCAGCATTTT
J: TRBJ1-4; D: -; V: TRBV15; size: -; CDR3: CATSRGAGSTEKLFF; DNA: TGTGCCACCAGCAGAGGGGCAGGCAGCACTGAAAAACTGTTTTTT
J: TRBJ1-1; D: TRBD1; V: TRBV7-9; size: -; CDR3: CASSEGATSNTEAFF; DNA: TGTGCCAGCAGCGAGGGGGCGACCTCGAACACTGAAGCTTTCTTT
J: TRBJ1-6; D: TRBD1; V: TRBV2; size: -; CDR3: CASSEWAGGNSPLHF; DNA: TGTGCCAGCAGTGAATGGGCAGGGGGCAATTCACCCCTCCACTTT
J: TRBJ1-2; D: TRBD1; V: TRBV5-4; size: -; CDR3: CASSSPTGSYGYTF; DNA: TGTGCCAGCAGCTCTCCGACAGGGAGCTATGGCTACACCTTC
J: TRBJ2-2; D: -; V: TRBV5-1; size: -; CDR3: CASSLARSGGELFF; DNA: TGCGCCAGCAGCTTGGCGAGGTCCGGCGGGGAGCTGTTTTTT
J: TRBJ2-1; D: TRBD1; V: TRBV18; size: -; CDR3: CASSPQQGGEQFF; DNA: TGTGCCAGCTCACCTCAACAGGGGGGCGAGCAGTTCTTC
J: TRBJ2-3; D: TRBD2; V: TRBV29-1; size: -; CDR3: CSASGSSDTQYF; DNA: TGCAGCGCTAGCGGGAGTTCGGATACGCAGTATTTT
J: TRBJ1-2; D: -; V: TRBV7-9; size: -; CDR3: CASRGALNYGYTF; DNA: TGTGCCAGCAGGGGGGCCCTTAACTATGGCTACACCTTC
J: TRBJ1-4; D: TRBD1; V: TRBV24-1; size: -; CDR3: CATSEPGQGRRGEKLFF; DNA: TGTGCCACCAGTGAACCCGGACAGGGTAGGAGAGGGGAAAAACTGTTTTTT
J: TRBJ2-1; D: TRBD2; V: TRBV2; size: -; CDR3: CASSELGLAGYEQFF; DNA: TGTGCCAGCAGTGAGTTGGGACTAGCAGGGTATGAGCAGTTCTTC
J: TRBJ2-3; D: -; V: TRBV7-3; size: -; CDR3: CASSSPTPGGDTQYF; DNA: TGTGCCAGCAGCTCCCCGACTCCCGGGGGAGATACGCAGTATTTT
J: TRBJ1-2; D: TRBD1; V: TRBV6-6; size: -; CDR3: CASSYPPGQGAYGYTF; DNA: TGTGCCAGCAGTTACCCCCCGGGACAGGGGGCCTATGGCTACACCTTC
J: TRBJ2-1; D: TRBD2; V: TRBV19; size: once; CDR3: CASSTLRTHGTSGRNNEQFF; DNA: TGTGCCAGTAGTACCCTCCGAACCCACGGGACTAGCGGGAGGAACAATGAGCAGTTCTTC
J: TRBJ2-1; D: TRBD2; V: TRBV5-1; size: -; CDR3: CASSLVGGSYNEQFF; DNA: TGCGCCAGCAGCTTGGTAGGCGGGAGCTACAATGAGCAGTTCTTC
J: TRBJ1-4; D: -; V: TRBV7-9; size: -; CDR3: CAKSSATNEKLFF; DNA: TGTGCCAAATCTAGCGCAACTAATGAAAAACTGTTTTTT
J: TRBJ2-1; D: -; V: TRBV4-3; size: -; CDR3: CASSQDPGDEQFF; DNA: TGCGCCAGCAGCCAAGATCCAGGCGATGAGCAGTTCTTC
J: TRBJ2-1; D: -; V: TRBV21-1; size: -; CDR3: CASSKAGGADSKFF; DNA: TGTGCCAGCAGCAAAGCTGGGGGGGCAGATTCAAAGTTCTTC
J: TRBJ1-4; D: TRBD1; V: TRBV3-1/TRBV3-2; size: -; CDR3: CASATGGTNEKLFF; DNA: TGTGCCAGCGCCACAGGGGGCACTAATGAAAAACTGTTTTTT
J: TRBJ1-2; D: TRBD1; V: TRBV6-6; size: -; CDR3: CASSHTQGAGGYTF; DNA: TGTGCCAGCAGTCACACACAGGGGGCGGGGGGCTACACCTTC
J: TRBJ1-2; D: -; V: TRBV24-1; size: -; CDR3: CATSDSPADGYTF; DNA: TGTGCCACCAGTGACTCACCCGCGGATGGCTACACCTTC
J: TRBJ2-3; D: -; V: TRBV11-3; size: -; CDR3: CASSSLGAAPGVTQYF; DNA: TGTGCCAGCAGCTCCCTAGGGGCGGCCCCGGGGGTTACGCAGTATTTT
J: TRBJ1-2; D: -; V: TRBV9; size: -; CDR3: CASSGPGYTF; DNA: TGTGCCAGCAGCGGGCCGGGCTACACCTTC
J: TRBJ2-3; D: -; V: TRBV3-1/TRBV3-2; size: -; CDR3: CASSRRGMAGSDTQYF; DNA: TGTGCCAGCAGCCGCCGAGGGATGGCGGGATCAGATACGCAGTATTTT
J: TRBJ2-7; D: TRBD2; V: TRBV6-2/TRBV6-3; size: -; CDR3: CASSSLAELAYEQYF; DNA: TGTGCCAGCAGTTCACTAGCGGAGCTAGCCTACGAGCAGTACTTC
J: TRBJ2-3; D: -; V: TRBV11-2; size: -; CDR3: CASSTGQLGLADTQYF; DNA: TGTGCCAGCAGCACCGGACAGTTAGGGCTCGCAGATACGCAGTATTTT